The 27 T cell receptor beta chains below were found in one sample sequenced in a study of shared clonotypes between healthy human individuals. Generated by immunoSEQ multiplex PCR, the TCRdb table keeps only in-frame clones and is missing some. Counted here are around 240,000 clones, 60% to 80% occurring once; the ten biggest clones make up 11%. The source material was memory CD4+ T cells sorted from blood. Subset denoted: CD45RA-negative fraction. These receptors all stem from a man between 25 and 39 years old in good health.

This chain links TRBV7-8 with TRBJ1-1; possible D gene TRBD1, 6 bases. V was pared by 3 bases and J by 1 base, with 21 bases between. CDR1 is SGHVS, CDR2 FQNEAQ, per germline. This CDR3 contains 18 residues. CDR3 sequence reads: CASSFVARQDGWNTEAFF. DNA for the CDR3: TGTGCCAGCAGCTTCGTGGCCCGACAGGATGGTTGGAACACTGAAGCTTTCTTT.

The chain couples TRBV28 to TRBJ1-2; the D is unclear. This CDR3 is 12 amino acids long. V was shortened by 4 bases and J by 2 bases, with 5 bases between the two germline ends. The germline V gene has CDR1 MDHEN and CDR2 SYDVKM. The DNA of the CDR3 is TGTGCCAGCAGTTCGCACAACTATGGCTACACCTTC. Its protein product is CASSSHNYGYTF.

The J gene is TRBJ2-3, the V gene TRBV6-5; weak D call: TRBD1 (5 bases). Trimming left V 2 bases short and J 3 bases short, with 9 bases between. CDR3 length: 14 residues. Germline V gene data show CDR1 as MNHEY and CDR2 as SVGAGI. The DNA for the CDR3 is TGTGCCAGCAGTTACGGGCAGGGAACAGATACGCAGTATTTT. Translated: CASSYGQGTDTQYF.

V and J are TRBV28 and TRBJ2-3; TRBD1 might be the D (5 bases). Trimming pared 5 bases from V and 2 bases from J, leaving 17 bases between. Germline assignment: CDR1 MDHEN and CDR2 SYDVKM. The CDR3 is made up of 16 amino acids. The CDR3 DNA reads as TGTGCCAGCAGTGGTCAGGGCCCGGGTGTCACAGATACGCAGTATTTT. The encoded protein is CASSGQGPGVTDTQYF.

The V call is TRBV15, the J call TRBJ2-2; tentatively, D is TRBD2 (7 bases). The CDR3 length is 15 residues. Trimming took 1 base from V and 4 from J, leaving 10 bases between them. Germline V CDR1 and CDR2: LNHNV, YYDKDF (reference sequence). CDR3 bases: TGTGCCACCAGCAGAGTAGGGGGGGGCACCGGGGAGCTGTTTTTT. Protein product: CATSRVGGGTGELFF.

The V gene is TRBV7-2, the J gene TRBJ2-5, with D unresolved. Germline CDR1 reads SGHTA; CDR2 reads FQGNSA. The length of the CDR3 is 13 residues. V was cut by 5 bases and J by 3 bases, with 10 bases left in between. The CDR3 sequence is CASSPRRKETQYF. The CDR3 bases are TGTGCCAGCAGCCCGCGTAGGAAAGAGACCCAGTACTTC.

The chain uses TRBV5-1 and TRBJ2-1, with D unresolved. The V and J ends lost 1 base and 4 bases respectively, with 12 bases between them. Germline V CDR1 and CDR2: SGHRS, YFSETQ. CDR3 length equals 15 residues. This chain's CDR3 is CASSLTTNVYNEQFF. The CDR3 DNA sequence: TGCGCCAGCAGCTTGACGACGAATGTATACAATGAGCAGTTCTTC.

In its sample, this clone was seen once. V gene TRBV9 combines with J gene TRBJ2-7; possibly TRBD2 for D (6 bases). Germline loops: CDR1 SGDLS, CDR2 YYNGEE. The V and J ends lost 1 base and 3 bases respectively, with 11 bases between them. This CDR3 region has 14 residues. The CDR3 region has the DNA TGTGCCAGCAGCGTATCTAGCGTTGACTACGAGCAGTACTTC. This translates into CASSVSSVDYEQYF.

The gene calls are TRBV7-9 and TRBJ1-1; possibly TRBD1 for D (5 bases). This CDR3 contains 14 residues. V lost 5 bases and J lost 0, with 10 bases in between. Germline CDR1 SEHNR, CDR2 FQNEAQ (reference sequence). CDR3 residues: CASSQDILNTEAFF. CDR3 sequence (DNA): TGTGCCAGCAGCCAGGACATTCTGAACACTGAAGCTTTCTTT.

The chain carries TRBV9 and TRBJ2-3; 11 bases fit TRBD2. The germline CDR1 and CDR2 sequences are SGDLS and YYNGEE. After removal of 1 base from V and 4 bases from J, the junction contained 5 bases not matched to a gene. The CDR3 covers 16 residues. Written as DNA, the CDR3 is TGTGCCAGCAGCGTATTAACTAGCGGGAGTGCAGATACGCAGTATTTT. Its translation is CASSVLTSGSADTQYF.

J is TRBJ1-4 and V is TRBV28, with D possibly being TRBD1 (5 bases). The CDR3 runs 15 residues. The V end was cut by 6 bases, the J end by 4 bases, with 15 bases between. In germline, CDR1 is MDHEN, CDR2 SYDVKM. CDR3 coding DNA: TGTGCCAGCAGCCCCATTACAGGTCTTAATGAAAAACTGTTTTTT. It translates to CASSPITGLNEKLFF.

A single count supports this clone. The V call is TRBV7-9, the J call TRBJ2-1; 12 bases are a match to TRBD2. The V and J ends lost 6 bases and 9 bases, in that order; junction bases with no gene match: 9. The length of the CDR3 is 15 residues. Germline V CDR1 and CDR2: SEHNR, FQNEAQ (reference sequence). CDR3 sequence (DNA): TGTGCCAGCAGGACTAGCGGGAGATCTGGGGGTGAGCAGTTCTTC. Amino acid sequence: CASRTSGRSGGEQFF. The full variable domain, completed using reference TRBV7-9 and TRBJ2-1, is DTGVSQNPRHKITKRGQNVTFRCDPISEHNRLYWYRQTLGQGPEFLTYFQNEAQLEKSRLLSDRFSAERPKGSFSTLEIQRTEQGDSAMYLCASRTSGRSGGEQFFGPGTRLTVL.

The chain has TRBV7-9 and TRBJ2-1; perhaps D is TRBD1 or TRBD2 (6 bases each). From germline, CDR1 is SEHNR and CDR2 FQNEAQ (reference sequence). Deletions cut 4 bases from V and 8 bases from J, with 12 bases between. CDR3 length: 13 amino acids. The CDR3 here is CASSSPGADEQFF. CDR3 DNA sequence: TGTGCCAGCAGCTCCCCGGGGGCGGATGAGCAGTTCTTC.

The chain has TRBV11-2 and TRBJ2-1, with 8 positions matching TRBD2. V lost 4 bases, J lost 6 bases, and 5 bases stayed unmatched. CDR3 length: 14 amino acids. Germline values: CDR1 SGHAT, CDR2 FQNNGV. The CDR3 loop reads CASSYPGLGNEQFF. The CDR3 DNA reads TGTGCCAGCAGCTATCCGGGACTAGGCAATGAGCAGTTCTTC.

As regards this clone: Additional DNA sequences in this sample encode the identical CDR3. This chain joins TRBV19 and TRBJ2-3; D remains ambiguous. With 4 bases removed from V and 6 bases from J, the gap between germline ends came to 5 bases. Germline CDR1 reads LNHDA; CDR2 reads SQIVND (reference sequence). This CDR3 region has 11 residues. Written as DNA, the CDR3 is TGTGCCAGTAGTAGGTGGGATACGCAGTATTTT. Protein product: CASSRWDTQYF.

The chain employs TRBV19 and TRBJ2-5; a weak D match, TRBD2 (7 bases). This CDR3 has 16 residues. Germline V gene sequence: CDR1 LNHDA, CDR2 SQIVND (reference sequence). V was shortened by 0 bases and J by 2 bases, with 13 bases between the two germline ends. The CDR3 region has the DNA TGTGCCAGTAGTATAGAAGGGAGGGGGGTTCAAGAGACCCAGTACTTC. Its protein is CASSIEGRGVQETQYF.

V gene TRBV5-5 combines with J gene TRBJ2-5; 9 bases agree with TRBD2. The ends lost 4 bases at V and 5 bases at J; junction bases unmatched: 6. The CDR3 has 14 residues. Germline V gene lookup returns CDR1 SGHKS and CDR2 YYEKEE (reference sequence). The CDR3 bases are TGTGCCAGCAGCGTAGCGGGAGTGAGGGAGACCCAGTACTTC. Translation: CASSVAGVRETQYF.

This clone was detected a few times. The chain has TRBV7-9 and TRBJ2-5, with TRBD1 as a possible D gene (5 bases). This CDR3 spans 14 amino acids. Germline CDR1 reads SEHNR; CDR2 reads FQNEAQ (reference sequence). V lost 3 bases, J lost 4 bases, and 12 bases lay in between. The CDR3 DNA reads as TGTGCCAGCAGCTTGGGCCCAGGGATAGAGACCCAGTACTTC. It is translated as CASSLGPGIETQYF.

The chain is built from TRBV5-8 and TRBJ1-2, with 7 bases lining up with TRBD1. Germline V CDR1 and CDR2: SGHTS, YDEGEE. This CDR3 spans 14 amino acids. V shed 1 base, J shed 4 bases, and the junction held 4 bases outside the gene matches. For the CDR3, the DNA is TGTGCCAGCAGCTTGCCAGGGGGGACCTATGGCTACACCTTC. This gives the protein CASSLPGGTYGYTF. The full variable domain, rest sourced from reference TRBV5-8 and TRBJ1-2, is EAGVTQSPTHLIKTRGQQATLRCSPISGHTSVYWYQQALGLGLQFLLWYDEGEERNRGNFPPRFSGRQFPNYSSELNVNALELEDSALYLCASSLPGGTYGYTFGSGTRLTVV.

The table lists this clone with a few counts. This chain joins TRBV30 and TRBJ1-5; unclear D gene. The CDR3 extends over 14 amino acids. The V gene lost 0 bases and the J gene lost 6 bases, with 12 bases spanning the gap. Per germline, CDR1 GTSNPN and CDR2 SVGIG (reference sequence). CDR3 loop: CAWSVGSTSQPQHF. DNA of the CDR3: TGTGCCTGGAGTGTAGGATCGACCAGTCAGCCCCAGCATTTT.

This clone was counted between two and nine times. CDR3 protein: CASSEPPDVTQYF. Here the CDR3 DNA reads TGTGCCAGTAGTGAACCCCCCGATGTGACCCAGTACTTC. The chain joins TRBV19 to TRBJ2-5; D uncertain. The CDR3 spans 13 residues. Between the trimmed V and J ends, which lost 5 bases and 7 bases, there was a span of 14 bases. Germline CDR1 is LNHDA and CDR2 is SQIVND (reference sequence).

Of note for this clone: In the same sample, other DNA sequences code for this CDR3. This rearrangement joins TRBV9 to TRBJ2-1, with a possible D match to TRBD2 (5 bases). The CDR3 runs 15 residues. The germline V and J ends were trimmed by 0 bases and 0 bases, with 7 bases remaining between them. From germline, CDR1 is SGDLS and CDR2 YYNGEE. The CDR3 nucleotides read TGTGCCAGCAGCGTAGGGAGCGGCTCCTACAATGAGCAGTTCTTC. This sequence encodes CASSVGSGSYNEQFF.

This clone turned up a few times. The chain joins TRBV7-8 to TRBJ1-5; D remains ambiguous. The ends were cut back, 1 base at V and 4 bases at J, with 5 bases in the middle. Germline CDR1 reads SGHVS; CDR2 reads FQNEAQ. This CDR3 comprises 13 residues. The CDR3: CASSLGKNQPQHF. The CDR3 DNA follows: TGTGCCAGCAGCTTAGGCAAGAATCAGCCCCAGCATTTT.

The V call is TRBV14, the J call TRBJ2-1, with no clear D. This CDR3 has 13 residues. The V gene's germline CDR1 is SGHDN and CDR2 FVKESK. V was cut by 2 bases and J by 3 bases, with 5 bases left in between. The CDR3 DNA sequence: TGTGCCAGCAGCCAACTACTCTACAATGAGCAGTTCTTC. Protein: CASSQLLYNEQFF.

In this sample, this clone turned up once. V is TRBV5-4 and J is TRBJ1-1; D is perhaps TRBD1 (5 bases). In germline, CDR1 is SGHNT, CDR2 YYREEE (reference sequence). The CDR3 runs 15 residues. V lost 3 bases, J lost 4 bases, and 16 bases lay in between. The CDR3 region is CASSWEAGSGTEAFF. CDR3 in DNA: TGTGCCAGCAGCTGGGAGGCAGGGAGCGGCACTGAAGCTTTCTTT.

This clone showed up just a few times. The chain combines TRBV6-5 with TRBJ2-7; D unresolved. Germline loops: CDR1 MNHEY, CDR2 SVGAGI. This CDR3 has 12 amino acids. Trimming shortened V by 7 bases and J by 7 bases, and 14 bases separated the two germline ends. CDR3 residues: CASTNRLGEQYF. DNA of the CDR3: TGTGCCAGCACCAATAGGCTGGGGGAGCAGTACTTC.

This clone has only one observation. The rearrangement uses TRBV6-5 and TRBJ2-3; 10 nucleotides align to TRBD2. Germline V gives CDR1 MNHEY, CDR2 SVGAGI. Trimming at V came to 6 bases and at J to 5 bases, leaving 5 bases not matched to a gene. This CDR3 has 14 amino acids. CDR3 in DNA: TGTGCCAGCAGACCCGGACTAGCGGTAGATACGCAGTATTTT. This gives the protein CASRPGLAVDTQYF.